These 28 T cell receptor beta chains were sequenced from one sample in a study of radiotherapy plus CTLA-4 blockade in lung cancer. The assay was immunoSEQ multiplex PCR, and TCRdb's table has in-frame clones only and misses some. Counted here are 51,000 or so clones, over 75% occurring once; the ten biggest clones make up almost 8%. This material consisted of peripheral blood, taken from a patient treated with radiotherapy plus ipilimumab. These receptor sequences come from a human donor with non-small cell lung cancer whose response to radiotherapy plus ipilimumab could not be evaluated.

The genes are TRBV9 and TRBJ2-3; TRBD1 might be the D (6 bases). V was clipped by 5 bases and J by 1 base, with 17 bases between them. The V gene's germline CDR1 is SGDLS and CDR2 YYNGEE. The CDR3 runs to 16 residues. CDR3 amino acids: CASSPGTWERTDTQYF. In DNA, the CDR3 is TGTGCCAGCAGTCCCGGGACATGGGAACGCACAGATACGCAGTATTTT.

This chain links TRBV5-1 with TRBJ1-6; the D gene is possibly TRBD1 (6 bases). The CDR3 consists of 14 residues. The V end was cut by 3 bases, the J end by 8 bases, with 12 bases between. CDR1 is SGHRS, CDR2 YFSETQ, per germline. The CDR3 loop reads CASSSTGQHSPLHF. CDR3 sequence (DNA): TGCGCCAGCAGCTCCACAGGACAGCATTCACCCCTCCACTTT.

The chain employs TRBV5-4 and TRBJ2-7, with 11 bases fitting TRBD1. Trimming at V came to 4 bases and at J to 2 bases, leaving 5 bases not matched to a gene. The CDR3 has 15 residues. Germline V lookup: CDR1 SGHNT, CDR2 YYREEE (reference sequence). CDR3 sequence (DNA): TGTGCCAGCAGCGGGGGGGGACAGGGGGCCTACGAGCAGTACTTC. It specifies CASSGGGQGAYEQYF. Looking up the rest from reference TRBV5-4 and TRBJ2-7 gives the full variable domain: ETGVTQSPTHLIKTRGQQVTLRCSSQSGHNTVSWYQQALGQGPQFIFQYYREEENGRGNFPPRFSGLQFPNYSSELNVNALELDDSALYLCASSGGGQGAYEQYFGPGTRLTVT.

The CDR3 reads CASRDRSKDQPQHF. CDR3 coding DNA: TGTGCCAGTAGGGACAGGTCAAAGGATCAGCCCCAGCATTTT. The chain links TRBV6-5 to TRBJ1-5; TRBD1 aligns across 8 bases. The germline gives CDR1 MNHEY, CDR2 SVGAGI. Germline trimming cut 9 bases from V and 5 bases from J; bases unmatched to any gene: 9. This CDR3 has 14 residues.

The CDR3 region is CASSVTTGYGNTIYF. CDR3 nucleotides: TGTGCCAGCAGCGTAACGACAGGGTACGGAAACACCATATATTTT. The chain employs TRBV9 and TRBJ1-3; TRBD1 matches at 7 bases. The V gene end was trimmed by 1 base and the J gene end by 4 bases; junction bases not matched to a gene: 5. Per germline, CDR1 SGDLS and CDR2 YYNGEE. The CDR3 totals 15 residues. The complete variable domain, with remaining parts taken from reference TRBV9 and TRBJ1-3, reads DSGVTQTPKHLITATGQRVTLRCSPRSGDLSVYWYQQSLDQGLQFLIQYYNGEERAKGNILERFSAQQFPDLHSELNLSSLELGDSALYFCASSVTTGYGNTIYFGEGSWLTVV.

V gene TRBV28 combines with J gene TRBJ1-2, with D unclear. The length of the CDR3 is 14 residues. The germline V gene encodes CDR1 MDHEN and CDR2 SYDVKM. V gave up 2 bases and J gave up 4 bases, with 11 bases separating them. This CDR3 reads CASSLQALGYGYTF. The DNA of the CDR3 is TGTGCCAGCAGTTTACAAGCGTTGGGCTATGGCTACACCTTC.

This clone has just one count. The J gene is TRBJ1-5, the V gene TRBV10-2; 8 bases agree with TRBD1. The germline V gene encodes CDR1 WSHSY and CDR2 SAAADI. The CDR3 covers 14 residues. The junction had 4 bases not matched to a gene; V was cut back by 7 bases and J by 2 bases. The CDR3 DNA sequence: TGCGCCAGCAACCAACAGGGGGGCAATCAGCCCCAGCATTTT. Translating it yields CASNQQGGNQPQHF.

The chain employs TRBV21-1 and TRBJ1-2; the table's D call of TRBD1 was not tested on the DNA. TRBV21-1 is deemed a pseudogene. The length of the CDR3 is 12 residues. The chain's CDR3 is CASSKDSYGYTF. The CDR3 DNA reads as TGTGCCAGCAGCAAAGACAGCTATGGCTACACCTTC.

The chain employs TRBV2 and TRBJ2-5, with 15 bases fitting TRBD2. This CDR3 has 16 amino acids. Germline lookup yields CDR1 SNHLY and CDR2 FYNNEI. Germline trimming cut 4 bases from V and 5 bases from J; bases unmatched to any gene: 5. This chain's CDR3 is CASSVGLAGGGETQYF. The CDR3 DNA reads as TGTGCCAGCAGTGTGGGACTAGCGGGAGGAGGGGAGACCCAGTACTTC.

This sequence joins TRBV7-2 and TRBJ1-2; perhaps TRBD1 as D (5 bases). The CDR3 runs to 14 residues. The germline V gene has CDR1 SGHTA and CDR2 FQGNSA. The ends were cut back, 3 bases at V and 4 bases at J, with 12 bases in the middle. The CDR3 loop is CASSFVGLGYGYTF. The CDR3 DNA is TGTGCCAGCAGCTTCGTGGGGCTTGGCTATGGCTACACCTTC.

As regards this clone: The conserved phenylalanine or tryptophan normally closing the CDR3 is absent here, so this likely arose from a read error. V gene TRBV19 combines with J gene TRBJ1-2; 7 bases map to TRBD1. The germline V gene encodes CDR1 LNHDA and CDR2 SQIVND (reference sequence). V gave up 6 bases and J gave up 0 bases; unmatched junction bases: 4. CDR3 length equals 14 residues. This chain's CDR3 is CASSGTAANYGYTS. The CDR3 DNA is TGTGCCAGTAGCGGGACAGCTGCTAACTATGGCTACACCTCC.

The chain employs TRBV15 and TRBJ2-1; 7 nucleotides align to TRBD2. CDR1 is LNHNV, CDR2 YYDKDF, per germline (reference sequence). CDR3 length: 18 residues. The trim removed 1 base at V and 3 bases at J, leaving 12 bases unmatched. CDR3 sequence: CATSRAGGGAGVYNEQFF. The CDR3 nucleotides are TGTGCCACCAGCAGAGCCGGGGGTGGGGCGGGGGTCTACAATGAGCAGTTCTTC.

This chain links TRBV19 with TRBJ2-5, with TRBD1 matching over 11 bases. CDR3 length: 19 residues. The V gene's germline CDR1 is LNHDA and CDR2 SQIVND (reference sequence). The junction had 18 bases not matched to a gene; V was cut back by 6 bases and J by 3 bases. The CDR3: CASSPSRDRGLVGKETQYF. In DNA, the CDR3 is TGTGCCAGTAGCCCCTCTAGGGACAGGGGGTTAGTAGGCAAAGAGACCCAGTACTTC.

Notes on this clone: The CDR3 does not close with the conserved phenylalanine or tryptophan, likely indicating a read error. The chain has TRBV7-2 and TRBJ1-2; D unclear. The CDR3 is 14 amino acids. Germline V lookup: CDR1 SGHTA, CDR2 FQGNSA. Trimming cost V 0 bases and J 1 base, with 6 bases left between them. Written as DNA, the CDR3 is TGTGCCAGCAGCTTAGCCGGGTTTAACTATGGCTACACCCTC. Encoded protein: CASSLAGFNYGYTL.

This clone was observed a single time. The CDR3 DNA sequence: TGTGCCAGCAGCTTCGGGACACCGAACACTGAAGCTTTCTTT. Amino acid sequence: CASSFGTPNTEAFF. The V gene is TRBV5-6, the J gene TRBJ1-1; the D gene is possibly TRBD1 (6 bases). V was clipped by 2 bases and J by 1 base, with 9 bases between them. There are 14 residues in the CDR3. Germline V gene data show CDR1 as SGHDT and CDR2 as YYEEEE.

The chain has TRBV5-5 and TRBJ1-4; D might be TRBD1 (6 bases). V was cut by 5 bases and J by 8 bases, with 16 bases left in between. The CDR3 extends over 14 amino acids. Per germline, CDR1 SGHKS and CDR2 YYEKEE (reference sequence). For the CDR3, the DNA is TGTGCCAGCAGTCGTATATGGACAGTGGAAAAACTGTTTTTT. Translated: CASSRIWTVEKLFF.

The CDR3 bases are TGTGCCAGCAGCCGGTTACCGGCAGGGGGCCGGACAGATACGCAGTATTTT. It specifies CASSRLPAGGRTDTQYF. The chain has TRBV7-2 and TRBJ2-3, with 8 positions matching TRBD1. The CDR3 totals 17 residues. The ends lost 5 bases at V and 3 bases at J; junction bases unmatched: 13. CDR1 and CDR2 (germline): SGHTA, FQGNSA.

CDR3 in DNA: TGTGCCAGCAGCTTAGTCGGTGAAAAACTGTTTTTT. The encoded protein is CASSLVGEKLFF. The chain has TRBV7-2 and TRBJ1-4; D remains unclear. The CDR3 contains 12 residues. V was pared by 1 base and J by 7 bases, with 4 bases between. CDR1 is SGHTA and CDR2 is FQGNSA in the germline V gene.

The chain is built from TRBV10-3 and TRBJ2-3, with 9 bases lining up with TRBD2. The V and J ends lost 11 bases and 4 bases, in that order; junction bases with no gene match: 10. The CDR3 loop spans 14 amino acids. Germline V CDR1 and CDR2: ENHRY, SYGVKD. CDR3 DNA sequence: TGTGCCTCACGCTTAGCGGGAGCGGCAGATACGCAGTATTTT. The encoded protein is CASRLAGAADTQYF.

The chain recombines TRBV28 with TRBJ1-4; D remains unclear. The CDR3 is made up of 15 amino acids. Trimming removed 4 bases at V and 4 bases at J, with 13 bases between. Per germline, CDR1 MDHEN and CDR2 SYDVKM. The CDR3 DNA follows: TGTGCCAGCAGTTCCCGTTCGGCGGGTAATGAAAAACTGTTTTTT. Its protein is CASSSRSAGNEKLFF. The full variable domain, completed using reference TRBV28 and TRBJ1-4, is DVKVTQSSRYLVKRTGEKVFLECVQDMDHENMFWYRQDPGLGLRLIYFSYDVKMKEKGDIPEGYSVSREKKERFSLILESASTNQTSMYLCASSSRSAGNEKLFFGSGTQLSVL.

The chain joins TRBV5-6 to TRBJ1-1; the match to TRBD1 covers 7 bases. Losses at the gene ends were 5 bases for V and 4 bases for J; bases not matched to a gene: 5. From germline, CDR1 is SGHDT and CDR2 YYEEEE. This CDR3 contains 13 residues. The CDR3 nucleotides are TGTGCCAGCAGAGAGACAGGGATCACTGAAGCTTTCTTT. Amino acids: CASRETGITEAFF.

This clone was picked up one time. J is TRBJ1-6 and V is TRBV4-3, with D unresolved. V lost 1 base, J lost 9 bases, and 10 bases lay in between. CDR1 is LGHNA and CDR2 is YSLEER in the germline V gene. The CDR3 is 14 residues long. CDR3 DNA sequence: TGCGCCAGCAGCCAAGCCGATATCGGTTCACCCCTCCACTTT. It translates to CASSQADIGSPLHF.

This rearrangement joins TRBV28 to TRBJ2-1; TRBD2 matches at 8 bases. The CDR3 runs to 15 residues. Germline V gene data show CDR1 as MDHEN and CDR2 as SYDVKM. CDR3 in amino acids: CSSSRAGGTYNEQFF. CDR3 DNA: TGTTCCTCCTCGAGGGCGGGAGGAACCTACAATGAGCAGTTCTTC.

Remarks on this clone: At one end, the junction sequence differs from germline, possibly due to a read error. V is TRBV11-2 and J is TRBJ2-7; 8 positions agree with TRBD1. The V gene's germline CDR1 is SGHAT and CDR2 FQNNGV. The CDR3 spans 15 residues. The CDR3 coding sequence is TGCGCCAGCAGCCAAGATGGGGACAGGAACTACGAGCAGTACTTC. It translates to CASSQDGDRNYEQYF.

V is TRBV11-2 and J is TRBJ2-7; TRBD2 matches at 12 bases. The V segment lost 5 bases and the J segment 3 bases; nucleotides outside the gene matches: 5. This CDR3 has 15 amino acids. Germline V gene lookup returns CDR1 SGHAT and CDR2 FQNNGV. The CDR3 here is CASSPGLAGLYEQYF. Here the CDR3 DNA reads TGTGCCAGCAGCCCGGGACTAGCGGGCCTCTACGAGCAGTACTTC.

On this clone: Its ends do not fully match the called genes, so a read error is possible. The chain recombines TRBV25-1 with TRBJ1-2; no firm D call. CDR1 and CDR2 (germline): MGHDK, SYGVNS. The CDR3 is 18 residues long. The CDR3 reads CASSGPGPGREPHYGHTF. The DNA of the CDR3 is TGTGCCAGCAGTGGGCCCGGACCGGGAAGGGAGCCTCACTATGGCCACACCTTC.

This CDR3 is CASSHRGGTEAFF. The CDR3 region has the DNA TGTGCCAGCAGCCACAGGGGAGGAACTGAAGCTTTCTTT. V and J are TRBV9 and TRBJ1-1; 7 positions match TRBD1. The CDR3 sequence is 13 residues long. Trimming took 4 bases from V and 5 from J; bases not matched to a gene: 5. Germline CDR1 is SGDLS and CDR2 is YYNGEE.

The DNA of the CDR3 is TGTGCCAGCAGCTCAGGGGATTGGAGCACAGATACGCAGTATTTT. This sequence encodes CASSSGDWSTDTQYF. V is TRBV11-2 and J is TRBJ2-3; TRBD1 might be the D (6 bases). Germline CDR1 SGHAT, CDR2 FQNNGV. The CDR3 length is 15 residues. Trimming took 4 bases from V and 0 from J, leaving 11 bases between them.